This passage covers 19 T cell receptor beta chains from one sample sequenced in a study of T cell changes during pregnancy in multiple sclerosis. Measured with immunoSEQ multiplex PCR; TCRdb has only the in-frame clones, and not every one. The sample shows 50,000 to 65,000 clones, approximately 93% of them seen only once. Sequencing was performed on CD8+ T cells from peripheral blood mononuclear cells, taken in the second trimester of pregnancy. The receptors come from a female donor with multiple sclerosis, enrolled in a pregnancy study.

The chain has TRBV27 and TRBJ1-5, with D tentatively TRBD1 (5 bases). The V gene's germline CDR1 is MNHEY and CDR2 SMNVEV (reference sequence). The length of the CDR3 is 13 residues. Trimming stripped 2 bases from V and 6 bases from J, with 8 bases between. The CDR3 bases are TGTGCCAGCAGTTTAGGTAGGGGTCAGCCCCAGCATTTT. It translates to CASSLGRGQPQHF.

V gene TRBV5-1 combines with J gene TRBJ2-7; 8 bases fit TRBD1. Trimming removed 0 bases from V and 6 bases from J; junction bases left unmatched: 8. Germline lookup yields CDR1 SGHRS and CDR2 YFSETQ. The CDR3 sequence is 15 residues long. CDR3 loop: CASSLAGQGATEQYF. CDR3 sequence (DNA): TGCGCCAGCAGCTTGGCCGGGCAGGGGGCGACCGAGCAGTACTTC.

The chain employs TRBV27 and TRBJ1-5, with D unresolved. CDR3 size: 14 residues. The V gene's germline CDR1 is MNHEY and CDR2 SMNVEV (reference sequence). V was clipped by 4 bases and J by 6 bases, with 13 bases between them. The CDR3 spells CASSYGSTVQPQHF. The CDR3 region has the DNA TGTGCCAGCAGTTATGGGAGTACTGTTCAGCCCCAGCATTTT.

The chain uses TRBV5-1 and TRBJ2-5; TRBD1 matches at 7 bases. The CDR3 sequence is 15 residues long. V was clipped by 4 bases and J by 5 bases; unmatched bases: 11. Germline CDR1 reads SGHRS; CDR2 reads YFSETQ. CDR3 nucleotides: TGCGCCAGCAGCCCTGAGGGGGACAGTGGGGAGACCCAGTACTTC. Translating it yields CASSPEGDSGETQYF.

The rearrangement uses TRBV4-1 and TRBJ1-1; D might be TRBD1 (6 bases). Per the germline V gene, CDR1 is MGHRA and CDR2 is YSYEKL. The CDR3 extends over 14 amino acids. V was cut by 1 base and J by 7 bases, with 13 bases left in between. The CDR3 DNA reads TGCGCCAGCAGCCAAGGGGGGGGGCAGAATGAAGCTTTCTTT. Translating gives CASSQGGGQNEAFF.

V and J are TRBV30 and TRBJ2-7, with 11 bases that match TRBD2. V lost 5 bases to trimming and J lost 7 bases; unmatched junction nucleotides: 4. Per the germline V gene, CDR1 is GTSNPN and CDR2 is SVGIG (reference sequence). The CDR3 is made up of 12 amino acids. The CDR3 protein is CAWVAGGPEQYF. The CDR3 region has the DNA TGTGCCTGGGTAGCGGGAGGGCCAGAGCAGTACTTC.

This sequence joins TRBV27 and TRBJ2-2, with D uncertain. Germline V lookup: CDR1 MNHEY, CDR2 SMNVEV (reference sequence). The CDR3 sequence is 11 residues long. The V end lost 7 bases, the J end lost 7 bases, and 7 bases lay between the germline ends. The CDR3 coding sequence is TGTGCCAGCACCTATGGCGGGGAGCTGTTTTTT. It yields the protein CASTYGGELFF.

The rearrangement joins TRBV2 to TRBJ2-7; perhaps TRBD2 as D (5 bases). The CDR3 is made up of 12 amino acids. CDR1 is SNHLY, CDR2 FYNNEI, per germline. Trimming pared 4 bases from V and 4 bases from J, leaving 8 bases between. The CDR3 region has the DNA TGTGCCAGCAGTGGGGGAGCTTACGAGCAGTACTTC. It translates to CASSGGAYEQYF.

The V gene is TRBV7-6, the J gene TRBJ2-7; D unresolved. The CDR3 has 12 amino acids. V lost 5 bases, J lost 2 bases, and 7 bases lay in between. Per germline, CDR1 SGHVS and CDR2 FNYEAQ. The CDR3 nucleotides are TGTGCCAGCAGCCCCTCCCCCTACGAGCAGTACTTC. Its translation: CASSPSPYEQYF.

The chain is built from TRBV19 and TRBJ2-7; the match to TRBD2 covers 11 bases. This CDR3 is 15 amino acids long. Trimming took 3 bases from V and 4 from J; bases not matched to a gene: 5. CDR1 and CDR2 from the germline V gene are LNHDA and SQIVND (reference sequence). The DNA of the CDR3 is TGTGCCAGTAGTATCACTAGCGGGAGTTATTACGAGCAGTACTTC. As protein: CASSITSGSYYEQYF.

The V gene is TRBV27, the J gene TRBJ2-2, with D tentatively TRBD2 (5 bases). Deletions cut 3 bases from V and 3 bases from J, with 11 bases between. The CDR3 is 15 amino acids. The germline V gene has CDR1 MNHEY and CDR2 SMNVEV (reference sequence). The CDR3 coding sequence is TGTGCCAGCAGTTTTTCTCGGGGATACACCGGGGAGCTGTTTTTT. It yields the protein CASSFSRGYTGELFF.

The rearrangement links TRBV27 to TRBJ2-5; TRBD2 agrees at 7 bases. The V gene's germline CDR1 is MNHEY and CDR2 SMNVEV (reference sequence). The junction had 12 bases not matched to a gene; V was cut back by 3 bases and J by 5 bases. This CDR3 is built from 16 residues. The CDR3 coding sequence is TGTGCCAGCAGTTTTGTGGGGGGGTTAGGGTTGGAGACCCAGTACTTC. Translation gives CASSFVGGLGLETQYF.

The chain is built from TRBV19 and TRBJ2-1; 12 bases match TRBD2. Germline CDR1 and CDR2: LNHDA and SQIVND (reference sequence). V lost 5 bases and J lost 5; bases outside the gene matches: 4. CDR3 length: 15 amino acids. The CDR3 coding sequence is TGTGCCAGTAGTCCCACTAGCGGGAGGAACAATGAGCAGTTCTTC. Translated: CASSPTSGRNNEQFF. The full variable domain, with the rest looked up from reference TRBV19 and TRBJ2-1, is DGGITQSPKYLFRKEGQNVTLSCEQNLNHDAMYWYRQDPGQGLRLIYYSQIVNDFQKGDIAEGYSVSREKKESFPLTVTSAQKNPTAFYLCASSPTSGRNNEQFFGPGTRLTVL.

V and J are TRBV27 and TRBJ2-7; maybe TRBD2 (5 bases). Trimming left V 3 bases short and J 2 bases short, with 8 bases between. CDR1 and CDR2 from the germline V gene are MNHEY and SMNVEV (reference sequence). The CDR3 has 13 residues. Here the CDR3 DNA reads TGTGCCAGCAGTTTGGGTAGCGCCTACGAGCAGTACTTC. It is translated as CASSLGSAYEQYF.

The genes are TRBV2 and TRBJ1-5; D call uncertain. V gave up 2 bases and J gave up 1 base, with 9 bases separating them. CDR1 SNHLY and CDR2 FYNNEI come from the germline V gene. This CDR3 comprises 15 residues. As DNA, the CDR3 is TGTGCCAGCAGTGAATATGGCAGAAGCAATCAGCCCCAGCATTTT. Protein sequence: CASSEYGRSNQPQHF.

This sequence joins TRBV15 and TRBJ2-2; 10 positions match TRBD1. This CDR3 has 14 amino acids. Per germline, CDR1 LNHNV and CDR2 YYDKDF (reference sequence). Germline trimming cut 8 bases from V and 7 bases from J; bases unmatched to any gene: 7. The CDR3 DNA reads TGTGCCACCCGGGACAGGGGTTTGGTCGGGGAGCTGTTTTTT. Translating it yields CATRDRGLVGELFF. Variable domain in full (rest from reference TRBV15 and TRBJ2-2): DAMVIQNPRYQVTQFGKPVTLSCSQTLNHNVMYWYQQKSSQAPKLLFHYYDKDFNNEADTPDNFQSRRPNTSFCFLDIRSPGLGDTAMYLCATRDRGLVGELFFGEGSRLTVL.

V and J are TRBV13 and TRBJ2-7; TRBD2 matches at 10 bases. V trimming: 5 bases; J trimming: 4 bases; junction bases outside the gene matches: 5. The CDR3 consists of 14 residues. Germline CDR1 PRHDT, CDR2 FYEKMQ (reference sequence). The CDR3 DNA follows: TGTGCCAGCAGCGACCAGCGGGAGGGTTACGAGCAGTACTTC. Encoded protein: CASSDQREGYEQYF.

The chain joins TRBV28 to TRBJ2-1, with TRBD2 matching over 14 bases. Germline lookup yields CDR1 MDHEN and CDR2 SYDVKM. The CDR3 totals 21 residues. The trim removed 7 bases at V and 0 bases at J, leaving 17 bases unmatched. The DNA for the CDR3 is TGTGCCAGCATGGTAAGGGGGACTAGCGGGAGCCCTAAAAGCTCCTACAATGAGCAGTTCTTC. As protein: CASMVRGTSGSPKSSYNEQFF.

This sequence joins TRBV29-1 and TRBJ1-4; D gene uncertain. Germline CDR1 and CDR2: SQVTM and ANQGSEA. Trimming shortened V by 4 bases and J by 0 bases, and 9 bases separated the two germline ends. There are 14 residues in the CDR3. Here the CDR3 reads CSVGSEPTNEKLFF. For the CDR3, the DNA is TGCAGCGTTGGAAGCGAACCAACTAATGAAAAACTGTTTTTT.